This T cell receptor (beta chain) stems from a study of blood T cell repertoires in COVID-19. The wider study: The United States, Italy and Spain were the sources of the acute and convalescent COVID-19 samples. T cells, B-cell-depleted T cells, or PBMCs provided the cDNA or gDNA that served as material.

Clones were sequenced by immunoSEQ multiplex PCR, and TCRdb holds only the in-frame ones, with some missing. Of some 240,000 clones listed, around 80% were seen once; the top ten hold over 4%. Participants, 18 to 89 years old, spanned around 26 US areas. Each participant's cohort was designated according to participant-reported clinical history. The ends were cut back, 1 base at V and 5 bases at J, with 6 bases in the middle. The CDR3 has 13 residues. Germline CDR1 reads LNHDA; CDR2 reads SQIVND (reference sequence). This chain links TRBV19 with TRBJ1-5, with a tentative D call TRBD1 (6 bases). The sequence was collected from a man in his thirties or forties with acute COVID-19. Material for sequencing was PBMCs or T cells enriched from blood (not recorded which). CDR3 coding DNA: TGTGCCAGTAGTATAGCAGGGGATCAGCCCCAGCATTTT. Translated, it gives CASSIAGDQPQHF. The whole variable domain, remainder taken from reference TRBV19 and TRBJ1-5, is DGGITQSPKYLFRKEGQNVTLSCEQNLNHDAMYWYRQDPGQGLRLIYYSQIVNDFQKGDIAEGYSVSREKKESFPLTVTSAQKNPTAFYLCASSIAGDQPQHFGDGTRLSIL.